The 2 T cell receptor beta chains below were found in one sample sequenced in a study of T cells in localized non-small cell lung cancer. The protocol was immunoSEQ multiplex PCR, while the TCRdb copy is restricted to in-frame clones and leaves out a portion. The data hold fewer than 25,000 clones, with 91% observed a single time. The sequences come from peripheral blood, collected before any cancer treatment. The source is a woman aged 40-69 years with stage I lung adenocarcinoma.

This chain uses TRBV9 with TRBJ1-5, with D unresolved. Germline-derived CDR1 and CDR2 are SGDLS and YYNGEE. V lost 3 bases and J 5 bases, leaving 12 bases between the germline ends. The CDR3 runs to 14 residues. CDR3 DNA sequence: TGTGCCAGCAGCGCGGACGGTTACGATCAGCCCCAGCATTTT. Translating it yields CASSADGYDQPQHF.

The V and J genes are TRBV7-2 and TRBJ1-4; D may be TRBD1 (6 bases). V lost 0 bases and J 7 bases, leaving 9 bases between the germline ends. Germline V gene data show CDR1 as SGHTA and CDR2 as FQGNSA. This CDR3 region has 14 residues. The CDR3 reads CASSLAGAGEKLFF. The CDR3 DNA sequence: TGTGCCAGCAGCTTAGCGGGGGCCGGTGAAAAACTGTTTTTT.